This T cell receptor beta chain was identified during a study of blood T cell repertoires in COVID-19 (dated by TCRdb to 2020 to 2021). Concerning the study at large: Samples covering the acute and convalescent phases of COVID-19 were provided by collaborators in the United States, Italy and Spain. The material from the prospective study consisted of cDNA or gDNA derived from T cells, B-cell-depleted T cells, or PBMCs. Subjects who had been exposed to COVID-19, were actively infected with it, or had recovered from it provided the deeply sampled blood TCRbeta repertoires that made up the dataset. The repertoires were released in a freely available public database intended as a resource for research on the immune response to SARS-CoV-2. Samples came from the ongoing ImmuneRACE study (first 160 participants) plus 1,254 subjects from 6 global collaborators. Nearly every sample came with metadata listing a de-identified subject ID, COVID-19 status, age in years and sex. Where available, HLA class I and class II types were obtained from metadata supplied by the sample provider rather than from assay-based typing. General study outcomes and caveats: The amount of clinical and demographic metadata varied by source and participant and was provided uncurated.

One collaborating source in Seattle enrolled patients while the patients were actively infected and followed the patients over time throughout the course of disease. The collaborating institutions used their own protocols to collect whole blood in K2EDTA tubes. For TCRbeta analysis, collaborators shipped samples as frozen whole blood, isolated PBMCs, or DNA extracted from either of those sample types. With regard to this clone: Its antigen is not yet known. No quality values exist for individual bases; no much larger clone is one base distant.

The immunoSEQ Assay, a bias-controlled multiplex PCR, was used to amplify TCRbeta CDR3 regions from genomic DNA. The original pipeline was this. Within the assay, amplification of reference gene primers was used to estimate how many nucleated cells each sample contained. To quantify the absolute abundance of each unique TCRbeta CDR3 rearrangement, sequence reads were collapsed and filtered. For each sample, productive Simpson clonality was calculated as the square root of Simpson's diversity index over productive rearrangements. TCRdb's version of the immuneACCESS table is confined to in-frame rearrangements and falls short of the full clone set. An unresolved V gene accounts for under half of the shortfall where checked; the remainder is of unknown origin. That table gives V, J and clone size, and the DNA gave D and trimming. This sample is represented by 200,000 to 250,000 clones; roughly 88% of them were singletons. Jointly, the top ten make up 5% to 7% of the sample.

Sequencing was done on a sample of peripheral blood. The receptor was isolated from a woman older than 75 with COVID-19, enrolled during active disease.

This receptor carries the CDR3 CSVEDRGTGGYYGYTF. The bases read TGCAGCGTTGAAGATCGGGGGACAGGGGGCTACTATGGCTACACCTTC. Here the chain combines TRBV29-1 and TRBJ1-2, and 12 bases in between align with TRBD1. The V end gives up 0 bases and the J end 3 bases, leaving 5 bases in the junction not matched to a gene. The CDR3 goes from the cysteine to the phenylalanine over 16 residues. Only the CDR3 portion is preserved as DNA: 48 bases, with reading frame beginning at the first base. CDR1 and CDR2 (SQVTM, ANQGSEA) derive from the germline V gene.